A single sample is the source of the 32 T cell receptor beta chains below, sequenced in a study of blood T cell repertoires in COVID-19. Sequenced by immunoSEQ multiplex PCR; TCRdb stores in-frame clones only, minus some. The sample lists roughly 180,000 clones, around 81% occurring once. The sequenced sample was peripheral blood. The receptors come from a woman in her thirties or forties with COVID-19, enrolled during active disease.

This clone was seen only once. The J gene is TRBJ1-2, the V gene TRBV20-1, with 7 bases that match TRBD1. The CDR3 consists of 11 residues. In germline, CDR1 is DFQATT, CDR2 SNEGSKA (reference sequence). CDR3 region: CKLRTGNGYTF. CDR3 DNA sequence: TGCAAACTACGGACAGGCAATGGCTACACCTTC.

The rearrangement uses TRBV15 and TRBJ2-3; D is possibly TRBD1 (5 bases). Germline CDR1 reads LNHNV; CDR2 reads YYDKDF (reference sequence). This CDR3 contains 14 residues. V dropped 0 bases and J dropped 2 bases, with 6 bases sitting between them. CDR3 residues: CATSREGVTDTQYF. The CDR3 DNA is TGTGCCACCAGCAGAGAAGGGGTCACAGATACGCAGTATTTT.

The gene calls are TRBV5-8 and TRBJ2-5, with 11 nucleotides matching TRBD1. Per the germline V gene, CDR1 is SGHTS and CDR2 is YDEGEE. The CDR3 contains 15 residues. V trimming: 4 bases; J trimming: 4 bases; junction bases outside the gene matches: 6. CDR3 amino acids: CASSRRTGGGETQYF. CDR3 bases: TGTGCCAGCAGCAGAAGGACAGGGGGCGGAGAGACCCAGTACTTC.

This sequence joins TRBV7-9 and TRBJ2-1, with D perhaps TRBD1 (5 bases). Per germline, CDR1 SEHNR and CDR2 FQNEAQ (reference sequence). The CDR3 spans 14 residues. The V end lost 5 bases, the J end lost 3 bases, and 11 bases lay between the germline ends. This CDR3 is CASSPTDSYNEQFF. In DNA, the CDR3 is TGTGCCAGCAGCCCAACAGACAGCTACAATGAGCAGTTCTTC.

The V gene is TRBV25-1, the J gene TRBJ1-1; a weak D match, TRBD1 (6 bases). This CDR3 region has 12 residues. V was clipped by 10 bases and J by 1 base, with 10 bases between them. Germline CDR1 reads MGHDK; CDR2 reads SYGVNS. The CDR3 bases are TGTGCCACCGCGACAGGGAACACTGAAGCTTTCTTT. Residues: CATATGNTEAFF.

This clone was seen more than once but under ten times. The sample has other DNA sequences that encode this CDR3 too. V usage is TRBV7-3 and J usage is TRBJ2-3; TRBD2 matches 11 bases. Germline V lookup: CDR1 SGHTA, CDR2 FQGTGA. The length of the CDR3 is 15 residues. V trimming: 5 bases; J trimming: 5 bases; junction bases outside the gene matches: 6. The CDR3 bases are TGTGCCAGCAGCCTTAGCGGGGGGGCAGTAGATACGCAGTATTTT. It specifies CASSLSGGAVDTQYF.

The table lists this clone with a few counts. The J gene is TRBJ2-3, the V gene TRBV29-1; D unclear. Germline V gene lookup returns CDR1 SQVTM and CDR2 ANQGSEA. Trimming removed 3 bases from V and 4 bases from J, with 5 bases in between. The CDR3 runs to 11 residues. The CDR3 DNA is TGCAGCGTTGATCAGGCAGATACGCAGTATTTT. Protein product: CSVDQADTQYF.

The chain joins TRBV7-6 to TRBJ2-2, with 13 bases lining up with TRBD2. The CDR3 has 18 amino acids. Losses at the gene ends were 3 bases for V and 0 bases for J; bases not matched to a gene: 4. Germline V gives CDR1 SGHVS, CDR2 FNYEAQ. The CDR3 protein is CASSFGLAGAANTGELFF. The DNA of the CDR3 is TGTGCCAGCAGCTTCGGACTAGCGGGGGCCGCGAACACCGGGGAGCTGTTTTTT.

The chain joins TRBV7-8 to TRBJ1-2; maybe TRBD1 (6 bases). Germline CDR1 SGHVS, CDR2 FQNEAQ. The CDR3 has 13 residues. The V end lost 4 bases, the J end lost 4 bases, and 10 bases lay between the germline ends. CDR3 amino acids: CASSSTGPYGYTF. The CDR3 DNA sequence: TGTGCCAGCAGCTCGACAGGCCCCTATGGCTACACCTTC.

This clone has only a few counts. The V and J genes are TRBV7-2 and TRBJ2-1, with TRBD2 identical over 16 bases. The germline gives CDR1 SGHTA, CDR2 FQGNSA. V lost 6 bases and J lost 9; bases outside the gene matches: 5. This CDR3 is built from 15 residues. CDR3 in amino acids: CASRPGLAGGVEQFF. For the CDR3, the DNA is TGTGCCAGCAGACCGGGACTAGCGGGAGGGGTTGAGCAGTTCTTC.

The chain links TRBV7-3 to TRBJ1-6; 7 bases map to TRBD1. The CDR3 contains 14 residues. Germline loops: CDR1 SGHTA, CDR2 FQGTGA. Unmatched junction bases numbered 4, after V lost 5 bases and J lost 6 bases. The CDR3 DNA follows: TGTGCCAGCAGCAGGGACAGTAGTAATTCACCCCTCCACTTT. This gives the protein CASSRDSSNSPLHF. The full variable domain, in which reference TRBV7-3 and TRBJ1-6 provide the parts outside the CDR3, is GAGVSQTPSNKVTEKGKYVELRCDPISGHTALYWYRQSLGQGPEFLIYFQGTGAADDSGLPNDRFFAVRPEGSVSTLKIQRTERGDSAVYLCASSRDSSNSPLHFGNGTRLTVT.

The chain uses TRBV12-3 or TRBV12-4 and TRBJ2-1; no reliable D call. V lost 6 bases, J lost 3 bases, and 9 bases lay in between. The CDR3 totals 13 residues. CDR3 nucleotides: TGTGCCAGCAGACTCCCGAGCTACAATGAGCAGTTCTTC. This sequence encodes CASRLPSYNEQFF.

The chain links TRBV5-1 to TRBJ2-7; TRBD1 might be the D (6 bases). Per germline, CDR1 SGHRS and CDR2 YFSETQ. Between the trimmed V and J ends, which lost 1 base and 0 bases, there was a span of 11 bases. The CDR3 consists of 15 residues. CDR3 nucleotides: TGCGCCAGCAGCTTGTCGACAGGATCCTCCTACGAGCAGTACTTC. It is translated as CASSLSTGSSYEQYF. Drawing the rest from reference TRBV5-1 and TRBJ2-7, the complete variable domain is KAGVTQTPRYLIKTRGQQVTLSCSPISGHRSVSWYQQTPGQGLQFLFEYFSETQRNKGNFPGRFSGRQFSNSRSEMNVSTLELGDSALYLCASSLSTGSSYEQYFGPGTRLTVT.

The chain joins TRBV18 to TRBJ2-7; possible D gene TRBD1, 6 bases. Trimming pared 4 bases from V and 3 bases from J, leaving 28 bases between. The germline V gene has CDR1 KGHSH and CDR2 LQKENI. The CDR3 extends over 19 amino acids. The CDR3 sequence: CASSHPRPPRRGPHYEQYV. The CDR3 DNA is TGTGCCAGCTCACACCCTCGACCCCCGCGCAGGGGACCACACTACGAGCAGTACGTC.

The rearrangement links TRBV6-5 to TRBJ1-2, with no clear D. The CDR3 has 15 amino acids. V was shortened by 8 bases and J by 2 bases, with 18 bases between the two germline ends. Germline CDR1 is MNHEY and CDR2 is SVGAGI. The CDR3 spells CASLRAVGGNYGYTF. The CDR3 coding sequence is TGTGCCAGCTTAAGGGCGGTCGGCGGGAACTATGGCTACACCTTC.

This chain joins TRBV9 and TRBJ2-7, with 10 bases lining up with TRBD2. This CDR3 is 15 amino acids long. V was clipped by 0 bases and J by 2 bases; unmatched bases: 2. CDR1 and CDR2 (germline): SGDLS, YYNGEE. DNA of the CDR3: TGTGCCAGCAGCGTAGGGACTAGCGGAACCTACGAGCAGTACTTC. Protein sequence: CASSVGTSGTYEQYF.

The V and J genes are TRBV6-5 and TRBJ2-5; TRBD2 is a possible D gene (6 bases). The CDR3 sequence is 12 residues long. Germline lookup yields CDR1 MNHEY and CDR2 SVGAGI. The V end was cut by 6 bases, the J end by 5 bases, with 10 bases between. This CDR3 is CASSPGVETQYF. In DNA form, the CDR3 reads TGTGCCAGCAGCCCGGGGGTGGAGACCCAGTACTTC.

In this sample, this clone turned up once. The CDR3 nucleotides read TGTGCCAGTAGTGCCGAGCTACACGGGACAGTCACTGAAGCTTTCTTT. Translating gives CASSAELHGTVTEAFF. The chain has TRBV19 and TRBJ1-1; 7 nucleotides line up with TRBD1. V was clipped by 5 bases and J by 4 bases; unmatched bases: 13. In germline, CDR1 is LNHDA, CDR2 SQIVND (reference sequence). This CDR3 spans 16 amino acids.

The rearrangement joins TRBV5-1 to TRBJ2-7; a weak D match, TRBD1 (5 bases). CDR1 and CDR2 (germline): SGHRS, YFSETQ. V lost 4 bases to trimming and J lost 2 bases, with 13 bases between them. This CDR3 is 14 amino acids long. CDR3 sequence: CASSPVEGAYEQYF. Here the CDR3 DNA reads TGCGCCAGCAGCCCGGTGGAAGGGGCCTACGAGCAGTACTTC.

The chain uses TRBV7-2 and TRBJ2-7; the match to TRBD1 covers 8 bases. The CDR3 runs to 15 residues. Losses at the gene ends were 5 bases for V and 6 bases for J; bases not matched to a gene: 12. The germline CDR1 and CDR2 sequences are SGHTA and FQGNSA. DNA of the CDR3: TGTGCCAGCAGCGGACAGGGTTCGGGGGTCGGCGAGCAGTACTTC. Amino acid sequence: CASSGQGSGVGEQYF.

This clone has more than one count but fewer than ten. The CDR3, as DNA: TGTGCCAGTAGTATAGCCAGGGGCTCGAGCAATCAGCCCCAGCATTTT. Translation: CASSIARGSSNQPQHF. This rearrangement joins TRBV19 to TRBJ1-5; D possibly corresponds to TRBD1 (6 bases). The CDR3 has 16 residues. Deletions cut 1 base from V and 1 base from J, with 11 bases between. From germline, CDR1 is LNHDA and CDR2 SQIVND (reference sequence).

The V call is TRBV28, the J call TRBJ2-7, with D tentatively TRBD2 (6 bases). The germline V and J ends were trimmed by 2 bases and 2 bases, with 16 bases remaining between them. CDR3 length equals 16 residues. Per the germline V gene, CDR1 is MDHEN and CDR2 is SYDVKM. CDR3: CASSLGVMRDPYEQYF. The CDR3 DNA sequence: TGTGCCAGCAGTTTAGGGGTAATGCGGGACCCCTACGAGCAGTACTTC. Full variable domain (rest looked up from reference TRBV28 and TRBJ2-7): DVKVTQSSRYLVKRTGEKVFLECVQDMDHENMFWYRQDPGLGLRLIYFSYDVKMKEKGDIPEGYSVSREKKERFSLILESASTNQTSMYLCASSLGVMRDPYEQYFGPGTRLTVT.

This clone was seen more than once but under ten times. The chain has TRBV11-2 and TRBJ1-5, with 8 bases matching TRBD1. V lost 4 bases and J lost 0; bases outside the gene matches: 11. Germline values: CDR1 SGHAT, CDR2 FQNNGV. The CDR3 contains 18 residues. CDR3 coding DNA: TGTGCCAGCAGCTGGGCCGTGGTGACAGGGGATAGCAATCAGCCCCAGCATTTT. This encodes CASSWAVVTGDSNQPQHF.

This clone has only one observation. The chain employs TRBV28 and TRBJ1-4; unclear D gene. In germline, CDR1 is MDHEN, CDR2 SYDVKM. CDR3 size: 13 residues. V lost 3 bases and J lost 8, with 10 bases in between. CDR3 coding DNA: TGTGCCAGCAGTTTTACGGTGGGCGAAAAACTGTTTTTT. Translation gives CASSFTVGEKLFF.

This chain uses TRBV18 with TRBJ1-2; 7 positions match TRBD1. The CDR3 sequence is 15 residues long. Germline values: CDR1 KGHSH, CDR2 LQKENI. The V segment lost 5 bases and the J segment 3 bases; nucleotides outside the gene matches: 9. For the CDR3, the DNA is TGTGCCAGCTCATCCAGACAGGGCATGGACTATGGCTACACCTTC. This translates into CASSSRQGMDYGYTF.

The chain carries TRBV5-4 and TRBJ1-2; D gene uncertain. Germline-derived CDR1 and CDR2 are SGHNT and YYREEE (reference sequence). The CDR3 spans 14 residues. Trimming stripped 4 bases from V and 5 bases from J, with 15 bases between. For the CDR3, the DNA is TGTGCCAGCAGCCAAGAACACAGCCTGTATGGCTACACCTTC. Amino acids: CASSQEHSLYGYTF.

V is TRBV28 and J is TRBJ2-3; 14 nucleotides align to TRBD2. The CDR3 extends over 16 amino acids. V shed 6 bases, J shed 7 bases, and the junction held 9 bases outside the gene matches. Germline CDR1 reads MDHEN; CDR2 reads SYDVKM. Here the CDR3 DNA reads TGTGCCAGCAGGAAACCGGGACTAGCGGGAGTACATACGCAGTATTTT. This sequence encodes CASRKPGLAGVHTQYF.

The gene calls are TRBV14 and TRBJ1-1; D is uncertain. The V end was cut by 4 bases, the J end by 2 bases, with 8 bases between. The CDR3 has 13 amino acids. Germline CDR1 and CDR2: SGHDN and FVKESK. The CDR3 DNA reads TGTGCCAGCAGCCGCGGGAGAAACACTGAAGCTTTCTTT. Translation: CASSRGRNTEAFF.

The chain employs TRBV6-5 and TRBJ2-7; TRBD1 agrees at 8 bases. V shed 6 bases and J 3 bases; nucleotides not matched to a gene: 7. Germline V gene sequence: CDR1 MNHEY, CDR2 SVGAGI. The CDR3 sequence is 14 residues long. CDR3 in DNA: TGTGCCAGCAGCCCGACAGGGGTCAACTACGAGCAGTACTTC. It specifies CASSPTGVNYEQYF.

CDR3 region: CAWSAPGTSGYEQFF. Here the CDR3 DNA reads TGTGCCTGGAGTGCTCCTGGGACTAGCGGATATGAGCAGTTCTTC. This chain uses TRBV30 with TRBJ2-1, with 11 bases matching TRBD2. Germline-derived CDR1 and CDR2 are GTSNPN and SVGIG (reference sequence). CDR3 length equals 15 residues. V was pared by 1 base and J by 8 bases, with 7 bases of the junction left unmatched.

The rearrangement links TRBV27 to TRBJ2-7; TRBD2 might be the D (6 bases). V was cut by 5 bases and J by 6 bases, with 17 bases left in between. Per the germline V gene, CDR1 is MNHEY and CDR2 is SMNVEV (reference sequence). CDR3 size: 14 residues. The CDR3 DNA reads as TGTGCCAGCAGTCTGAGACTAGACCCGCGCGAGCAGTACTTC. This gives the protein CASSLRLDPREQYF.

The chain links TRBV29-1 to TRBJ2-5, with 8 bases lining up with TRBD1. V was pared by 6 bases and J by 1 base, with 1 base of the junction left unmatched. Germline V lookup: CDR1 SQVTM, CDR2 ANQGSEA. The CDR3 runs to 12 residues. The CDR3 DNA follows: TGCAGCGTCGGGACAGGCCAAGAGACCCAGTACTTC. Its translation is CSVGTGQETQYF.